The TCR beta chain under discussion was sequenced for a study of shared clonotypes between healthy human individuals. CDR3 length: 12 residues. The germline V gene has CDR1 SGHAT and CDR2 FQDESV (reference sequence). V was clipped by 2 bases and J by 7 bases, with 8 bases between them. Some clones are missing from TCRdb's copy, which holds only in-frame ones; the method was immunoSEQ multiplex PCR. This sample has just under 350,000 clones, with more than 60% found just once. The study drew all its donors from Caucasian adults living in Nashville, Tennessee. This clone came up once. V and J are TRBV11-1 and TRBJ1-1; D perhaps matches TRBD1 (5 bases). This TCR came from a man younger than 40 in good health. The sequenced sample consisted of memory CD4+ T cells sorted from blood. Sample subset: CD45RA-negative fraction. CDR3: CASSLTQGEAFF. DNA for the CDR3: TGTGCCAGCAGCTTAACCCAGGGTGAAGCTTTCTTT.